The 24 T cell receptor beta chains given below trace back to one sample, sequenced in a study of CD8 T cells in ankylosing spondylitis. TCRdb used MiXCR to reprocess the 5' RACE reads, holding one entry per CDR3 protein. The data hold roughly 130,000 distinct CDR3 sequences, with roughly 8.8% observed a single time. Source material: synovial fluid, either unsorted or a sorted T cell fraction (not recorded which). Every receptor here comes from a male donor with ankylosing spondylitis.

This clonotype was counted between two and nine times. The chain couples TRBV1 to TRBJ2-2. TRBV1 is flagged as a pseudogene. This CDR3 is 14 amino acids long. DNA of the CDR3: TGCACCAGCAGCCGGAAAATGAACACCGGGGAGCTGTTTTTT. It codes for CTSSRKMNTGELFF.

This clonotype has more than one count but fewer than ten. The chain employs TRBV10-2 and TRBJ2-1; 9 bases are a match to TRBD2. V dropped 3 bases and J dropped 6; count of bases not matched to a gene: 9. The V gene's germline CDR1 is WSHSY and CDR2 SAAADI. The CDR3 has 16 amino acids. The DNA of the CDR3 is TGCGCCAGCAGTGACCGGCGCGGGAGGGCTTCCAATGAGCAGTTCTTC. Translation: CASSDRRGRASNEQFF.

This clonotype was detected ten times or more. V and J are TRBV7-8 and TRBJ1-5; D might be TRBD1 (5 bases). V lost 4 bases and J 8 bases, leaving 12 bases between the germline ends. The germline gives CDR1 SGHVS, CDR2 FQNEAQ. The CDR3 has 13 residues. Written as DNA, the CDR3 is TGTGCCAGCAGCTCGACAGCGGTGGAGCCCCAGCATTTT. This codes for CASSSTAVEPQHF. Complete variable domain (other parts from reference TRBV7-8 and TRBJ1-5): GAGVSQSPRYKVAKRGQDVALRCDPISGHVSLFWYQQALGQGPEFLTYFQNEAQLDKSGLPSDRFFAERPEGSVSTLKIQRTQQEDSAVYLCASSSTAVEPQHFGDGTRLSIL.

This clonotype came up many times. This chain connects TRBV5-1 to TRBJ2-5, with 8 bases matching TRBD1. Trimming removed 4 bases from V and 1 base from J; junction bases left unmatched: 9. The CDR3 contains 16 residues. The germline V gene has CDR1 SGHRS and CDR2 YFSETQ. The CDR3 DNA is TGCGCCAGCAGCGGGGAGACAGGGGTAGGCCAAGAGACCCAGTACTTC. This codes for CASSGETGVGQETQYF.

The gene calls are TRBV5-1 and TRBJ2-5; unclear D gene. The V gene lost 3 bases and the J gene lost 0 bases, with 6 bases spanning the gap. The CDR3 is 13 residues long. In germline, CDR1 is SGHRS, CDR2 YFSETQ. The CDR3 loop reads CASSSEYQETQYF. The CDR3 nucleotides are TGCGCCAGCAGCTCAGAGTACCAAGAGACCCAGTACTTC.

V and J are TRBV20-1 and TRBJ2-7, with a possible D match to TRBD1 (5 bases). Trimming took 4 bases from V and 6 from J, leaving 19 bases between them. Germline V lookup: CDR1 DFQATT, CDR2 SNEGSKA (reference sequence). This CDR3 is built from 14 residues. Here the CDR3 DNA reads TGCAGTGCTACCACTATCAAGGGGAACTTCGAGCAGTACTTC. This translates into CSATTIKGNFEQYF.

The chain recombines TRBV6-2 or TRBV6-3 with TRBJ1-6; 7 bases map to TRBD1. Losses at the gene ends were 10 bases for V and 7 bases for J; bases not matched to a gene: 13. This CDR3 is built from 15 residues. CDR1 and CDR2 from the germline V gene are MNHEY and SVGEGT. This chain's CDR3 is CATRQGFVFNSPLHF. CDR3 nucleotide sequence: TGTGCCACCCGACAGGGATTTGTATTCAATTCACCCCTCCACTTT.

The chain recombines TRBV20-1 with TRBJ2-5; 16 positions agree with TRBD2. The length of the CDR3 is 18 residues. The germline gives CDR1 DFQATT, CDR2 SNEGSKA (reference sequence). The J segment lost 5 bases and the V segment lost 0 bases, leaving 9 bases of the junction unmatched. The CDR3 DNA is TGCAGTGCTAGAGAGTCGGGACTAGCGGGAGGGCCTATGGAGACCCAGTACTTC. It codes for CSARESGLAGGPMETQYF.

The sample holds a few counts of this clonotype. A much more abundant neighbour one base away suggests this may be a read error. The gene calls are TRBV4-2 and TRBJ2-7; D not certain. Trimming left V 1 base short and J 3 bases short, with 4 bases between. The germline V gene encodes CDR1 LGHNA and CDR2 YNFKEQ. The CDR3 is made up of 12 amino acids. The DNA for the CDR3 is TGTGCCAGCAGCCAAGTGGGCTACGAGCAGTACTTC. Translating gives CASSQVGYEQYF.

The table lists this clonotype with many counts. The rearrangement joins TRBV7-9 to TRBJ2-1; D may match TRBD1 or TRBD2 (7 bases each). V was cut by 5 bases and J by 5 bases, with 22 bases left in between. Germline CDR1 reads SEHNR; CDR2 reads FQNEAQ (reference sequence). The CDR3 extends over 17 amino acids. As DNA, the CDR3 is TGTGCCAGCAGCGCAGGGGGGGCTATTACCTGGGACAATGAGCAGTTCTTC. Its translation is CASSAGGAITWDNEQFF.

This clonotype was counted a few times. V and J are TRBV5-1 and TRBJ1-1; D is perhaps TRBD1 (6 bases). Germline V gene sequence: CDR1 SGHRS, CDR2 YFSETQ. The CDR3 loop spans 13 amino acids. Trimming pared 4 bases from V and 8 bases from J, leaving 15 bases between. The CDR3 is CASSPDSLVEAFF. The CDR3 nucleotides are TGCGCCAGCAGCCCGGACAGCCTAGTAGAAGCTTTCTTT. The full variable domain, its missing parts supplied by reference TRBV5-1 and TRBJ1-1, is KAGVTQTPRYLIKTRGQQVTLSCSPISGHRSVSWYQQTPGQGLQFLFEYFSETQRNKGNFPGRFSGRQFSNSRSEMNVSTLELGDSALYLCASSPDSLVEAFFGQGTRLTVV.

This clonotype has ten or more counts. This chain links TRBV10-3 with TRBJ2-6; possibly TRBD2 for D (5 bases). In germline, CDR1 is ENHRY, CDR2 SYGVKD. V lost 10 bases, J lost 0 bases, and 13 bases lay in between. This CDR3 comprises 15 residues. The CDR3 DNA sequence: TGTGCCACCGGAACCCGGGGCTCTGGGGCCAACGTCCTGACTTTC. Protein product: CATGTRGSGANVLTF.

This clonotype was recorded a few times. The chain has TRBV20-1 and TRBJ1-1, with D perhaps TRBD1 (5 bases). V was pared by 3 bases and J by 9 bases, with 20 bases between. In germline, CDR1 is DFQATT, CDR2 SNEGSKA (reference sequence). There are 14 residues in the CDR3. This chain's CDR3 is CSARAGTHSRKAFF. Here the CDR3 DNA reads TGCAGTGCTAGGGCGGGGACCCACAGTCGGAAAGCTTTCTTT.

The table lists this clonotype with a count of one. The rearrangement joins TRBV29-1 to TRBJ2-7, with D hard to call. The V end was cut by 0 bases, the J end by 4 bases, with 1 base between. In germline, CDR1 is SQVTM, CDR2 ANQGSEA. CDR3 length equals 10 residues. The CDR3: CSVEDYEQYF. The CDR3 nucleotides read TGCAGCGTTGAAGATTACGAGCAGTACTTC.

The CDR3 DNA is TGTGCCAGCAGTGGGGGACTAGCGGGAGGAGATTCCTACAATGAGCAGTTCTTC. This encodes CASSGGLAGGDSYNEQFF. This chain connects TRBV28 to TRBJ2-1; 15 bases map to TRBD2. From germline, CDR1 is MDHEN and CDR2 SYDVKM. This CDR3 is 18 amino acids long. The trim removed 5 bases at V and 1 base at J, leaving 6 bases unmatched.

V gene TRBV12-3 or TRBV12-4 combines with J gene TRBJ1-5, with D perhaps matching TRBD1 (6 bases). Between the trimmed V and J ends, which lost 3 bases and 0 bases, there was a span of 12 bases. The CDR3 covers 16 residues. This CDR3 is CASSFRQEYSNQPQHF. The CDR3 DNA is TGTGCCAGCAGTTTCAGACAGGAGTATAGCAATCAGCCCCAGCATTTT.

This clonotype showed up just a few times. The rearrangement links TRBV6-5 to TRBJ2-1, with D hard to call. The CDR3 sequence is 14 residues long. In germline, CDR1 is MNHEY, CDR2 SVGAGI. The V gene lost 0 bases and the J gene lost 5 bases, with 8 bases spanning the gap. Here the CDR3 reads CASSYSGSDNEQFF. As DNA, the CDR3 is TGTGCCAGCAGTTACTCAGGCAGCGACAATGAGCAGTTCTTC.

A word on this clonotype: A much larger clonotype is one base distant, so this may be a read error. The chain recombines TRBV15 with TRBJ2-5; 9 bases align to TRBD1. Looked up from germline, CDR1 is LNHNV and CDR2 is YYDKDF (reference sequence). CDR3 length: 16 residues. CDR3 residues: CATSRDYGQGRETQCF. CDR3 bases: TGTGCCACCAGCAGGGACTATGGACAGGGGCGAGAGACCCAGTGCTTC.

This clonotype showed up many times. The chain joins TRBV20-1 to TRBJ1-2; D is unclear. CDR3 length: 13 amino acids. Trimming shortened V by 1 base and J by 5 bases, and 11 bases separated the two germline ends. Per germline, CDR1 DFQATT and CDR2 SNEGSKA (reference sequence). The CDR3: CSARADRNYGYTF. CDR3 sequence (DNA): TGCAGTGCTAGAGCCGATCGAAATTATGGCTACACCTTC.

This sequence joins TRBV3-1 and TRBJ2-2; no clear D gene. The CDR3 runs 15 residues. CDR1 is LGHDT, CDR2 YNNKEL, per germline (reference sequence). The V end was cut by 11 bases, the J end by 0 bases, with 16 bases between. The DNA for the CDR3 is TGTGCCTGCTGCCAAGGGTTTTCGAACACCGGGGAGCTGTTTTTT. This sequence encodes CACCQGFSNTGELFF.

This clonotype was counted at least ten times. This chain connects TRBV12-3 or TRBV12-4 to TRBJ2-7; 7 positions match TRBD1. The length of the CDR3 is 13 residues. V was clipped by 7 bases and J by 3 bases; unmatched bases: 6. The CDR3, as DNA: TGTGCCAGCAACCGGGACAGCATCTACGAGCAGTACTTC. This encodes CASNRDSIYEQYF.

The chain couples TRBV27 to TRBJ2-7, with D possibly being TRBD1 (6 bases). The germline V gene has CDR1 MNHEY and CDR2 SMNVEV (reference sequence). V shed 4 bases and J shed 0 bases, with 13 bases lying between them. The CDR3 is made up of 15 amino acids. The CDR3 protein is CASSSGQFSSYEQYF. The CDR3 DNA is TGTGCCAGCAGTTCAGGACAGTTTAGCTCCTACGAGCAGTACTTC.

CDR3 sequence: CATSQALGPRDEQFF. As DNA, the CDR3 is TGTGCCACCTCCCAAGCCCTGGGACCTCGGGATGAGCAGTTCTTC. This chain joins TRBV3-1 and TRBJ2-1; either TRBD1 or TRBD2 may fit D (5 bases each). The V end was cut by 10 bases, the J end by 8 bases, with 24 bases between. Germline V lookup: CDR1 LGHDT, CDR2 YNNKEL (reference sequence). This CDR3 comprises 15 residues.

Ten or more counts support this clonotype. The rearrangement uses TRBV5-1 and TRBJ1-2; 9 nucleotides match TRBD1. Trimming cost V 0 bases and J 5 bases; bases outside gene matches: 2. The CDR3 is made up of 14 amino acids. The germline gives CDR1 SGHRS, CDR2 YFSETQ. The CDR3 DNA reads TGCGCCAGCAGCTTGGGACAGGGGGGATATGGCTACACCTTC. Translating it yields CASSLGQGGYGYTF.